This TCR beta chain was identified during a study of blood T cell repertoires in COVID-19. Whole-study context: COVID-19 samples from acute and convalescent phases originated in the United States, Italy and Spain. The cDNA or gDNA used as material had been derived from T cells, B-cell-depleted T cells, or PBMCs.

Original handling: Using reference gene primer amplification, nucleated cell counts were estimated. The data were produced by immunoSEQ multiplex PCR, yet TCRdb's version contains in-frame clones alone and is incomplete. V and J calls and clone size follow that table, whereas D and trimming were derived from the DNA. The table shows just over 300,000 clones, with just over 85% occurring only once. Germline-derived CDR1 and CDR2 are LGHNT and FRNRAP. The length of the CDR3 is 15 residues. V was pared by 5 bases and J by 1 base, with 15 bases between. The TCR was taken from a man aged 25 to 40 who had recovered from COVID-19. Sequencing was performed on PBMCs or T cells enriched from blood (not recorded which). The rearrangement joins TRBV12-5 to TRBJ2-7, with D perhaps TRBD2 (6 bases). In nucleotides, the CDR3 is TGTGCTAGTGGTCTCGGGGGAAGCGTGTCCTACGAGCAGTACTTC. Its translation is CASGLGGSVSYEQYF.